This T cell receptor (beta chain) was recorded in a study of tumor-infiltrating lymphocytes in primary liver carcinoma. About the research overall: Men and women, 30 to 69 years of age, made up the patients. Overall study results and limits: Researchers did not compare CD4+ and CD8+ repertoires, as samples were bulk unsorted. Tumor tissue displayed a significantly greater top-250-clone fraction than blood (p = 0.039).

From about 490 ng of total RNA, TCR beta-specific cDNA was reverse-transcribed using a constant-region primer. Generation of the TCR beta libraries relied on three nested multiplex PCR rounds using slightly modified ARM-PCR. Using its own MiXCR run on the multiplex PCR reads, TCRdb lists one record per CDR3 protein. Of about 320,000 distinct CDR3 sequences in the sample, roughly 60% are singletons; the top ten hold approximately 9%. Germline DNA was also extracted, and blood RNA was taken from unsorted whole blood. Approximately 4.2 milliliters of peripheral blood were gathered ahead of the operation. Notes on this clonotype: Its specificity is unknown. Here the CDR3 omits its conserved ending phenylalanine or tryptophan, so a read error is the likely source.

Sequenced sample: peripheral blood. The clonotype originates from a man aged 35-49 years with primary liver carcinoma and hepatitis B virus infection.

CDR3 sequence: CGSSWDYFNTGELFS. The DNA for the CDR3 is TGTGGCAGCAGCTGGGACTACTTCAACACCGGGGAGCTGTTTTCT. This chain connects TRBV5-4 to TRBJ2-2; 7 positions agree with TRBD2. Germline V gene data show CDR1 as SGHNT and CDR2 as YYREEE (reference sequence). CDR3 length: 15 amino acids.